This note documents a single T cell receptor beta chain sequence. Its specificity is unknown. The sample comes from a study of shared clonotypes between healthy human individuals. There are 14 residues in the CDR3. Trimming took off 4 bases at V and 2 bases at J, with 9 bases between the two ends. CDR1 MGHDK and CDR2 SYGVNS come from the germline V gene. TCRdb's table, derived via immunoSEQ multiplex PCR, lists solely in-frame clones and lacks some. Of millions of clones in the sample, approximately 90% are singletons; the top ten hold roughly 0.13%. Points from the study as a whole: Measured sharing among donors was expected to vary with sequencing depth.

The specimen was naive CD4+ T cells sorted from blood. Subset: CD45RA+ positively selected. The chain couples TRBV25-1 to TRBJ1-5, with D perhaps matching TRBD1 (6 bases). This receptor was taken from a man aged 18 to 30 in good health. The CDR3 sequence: CASSAPGGNQPQHF. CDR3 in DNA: TGTGCCAGCAGTGCCCCAGGGGGCAATCAGCCCCAGCATTTT.